What follows describes a single T cell receptor beta chain. This record belongs to a study of PD-L1 blockade in urothelial cancer. Sequencing was performed with immunoSEQ multiplex PCR; in TCRdb, only in-frame clones are kept and a portion is missing. The table lists about 52,000 clones, about 75% of them singletons. The time point was: pretreatment peripheral blood. Sample: PBMCs, taken around atezolizumab (anti-PD-L1) treatment. This receptor was obtained from a man in his 70s with urothelial cancer.

The CDR3 loop reads CASSLTSGHSTDTQYF. The CDR3 bases are TGTGCCAGCAGCTTGACTAGCGGGCACAGCACAGATACGCAGTATTTT. The rearrangement links TRBV7-9 to TRBJ2-3; the match to TRBD2 covers 10 bases. Unmatched junction bases numbered 3, after V lost 3 bases and J lost 0 bases. There are 16 residues in the CDR3. Germline V gives CDR1 SEHNR, CDR2 FQNEAQ (reference sequence).